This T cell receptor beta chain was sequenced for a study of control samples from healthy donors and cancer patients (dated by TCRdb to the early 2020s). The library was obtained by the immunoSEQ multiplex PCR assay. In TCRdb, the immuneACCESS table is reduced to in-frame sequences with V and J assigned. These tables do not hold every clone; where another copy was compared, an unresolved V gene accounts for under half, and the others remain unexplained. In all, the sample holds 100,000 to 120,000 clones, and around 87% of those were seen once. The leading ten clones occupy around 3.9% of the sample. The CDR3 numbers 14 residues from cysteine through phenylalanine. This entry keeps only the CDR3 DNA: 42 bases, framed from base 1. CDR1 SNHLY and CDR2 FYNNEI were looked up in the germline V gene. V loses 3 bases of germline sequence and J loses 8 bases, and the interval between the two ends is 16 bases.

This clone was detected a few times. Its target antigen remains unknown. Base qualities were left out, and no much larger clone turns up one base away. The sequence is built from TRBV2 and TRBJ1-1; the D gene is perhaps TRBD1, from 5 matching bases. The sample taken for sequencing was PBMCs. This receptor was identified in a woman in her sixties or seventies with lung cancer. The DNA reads TGTGCCAGCAGTGACTGGGGCGGGTCAGAAGAAGCTTTCTTT. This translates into CASSDWGGSEEAFF.